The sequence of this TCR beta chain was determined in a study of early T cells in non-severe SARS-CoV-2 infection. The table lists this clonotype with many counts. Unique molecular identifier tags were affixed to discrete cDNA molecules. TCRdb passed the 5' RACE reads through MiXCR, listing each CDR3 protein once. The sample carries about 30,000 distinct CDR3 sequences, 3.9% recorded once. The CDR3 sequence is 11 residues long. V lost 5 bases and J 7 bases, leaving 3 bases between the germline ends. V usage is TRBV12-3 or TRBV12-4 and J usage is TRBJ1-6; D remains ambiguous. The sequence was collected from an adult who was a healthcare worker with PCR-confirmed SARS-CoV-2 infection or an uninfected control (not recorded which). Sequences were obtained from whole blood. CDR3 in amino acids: CASSDNSPLHF. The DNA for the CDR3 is TGTGCCAGCAGTGACAATTCACCCCTCCACTTT.